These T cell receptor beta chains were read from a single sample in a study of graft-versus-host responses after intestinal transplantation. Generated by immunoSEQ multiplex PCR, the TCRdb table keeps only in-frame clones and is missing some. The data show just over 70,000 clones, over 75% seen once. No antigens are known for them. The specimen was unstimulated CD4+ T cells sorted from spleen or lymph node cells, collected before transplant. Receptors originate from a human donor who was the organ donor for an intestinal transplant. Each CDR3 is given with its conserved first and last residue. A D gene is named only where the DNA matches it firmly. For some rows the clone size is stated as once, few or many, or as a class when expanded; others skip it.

CDR3 protein: CAISQGLNTEAFF; CDR3 DNA: TGTGCCATCAGTCAGGGATTAAACACTGAAGCTTTCTTT; D gene: .; V gene: TRBV10-3; clone size: .; J gene: TRBJ1-1
CDR3 protein: CASSLGGPWDSSYNEQFF; CDR3 DNA: TGTGCCAGCAGCTTAGGGGGTCCGTGGGACAGTTCCTACAATGAGCAGTTCTTC; D gene: TRBD1; V gene: TRBV7-2; clone size: .; J gene: TRBJ2-1
CDR3 protein: CATSRDRVYGYTF; CDR3 DNA: TGTGCCACCAGCAGAGACAGGGTATATGGCTACACCTTC; D gene: .; V gene: TRBV15; clone size: once; J gene: TRBJ1-2
CDR3 protein: CASSYRQGNTDTQYF; CDR3 DNA: TGTGCCAGCAGCTACCGACAGGGAAACACAGATACGCAGTATTTT; D gene: TRBD1; V gene: TRBV6-5; clone size: once; J gene: TRBJ2-3
CDR3 protein: CASSQGDRDQETQYF; CDR3 DNA: TGTGCCAGCAGCCAAGGTGACAGGGACCAAGAGACCCAGTACTTC; D gene: TRBD1; V gene: TRBV4-2; clone size: .; J gene: TRBJ2-5
CDR3 protein: CASSFRGGPRNEQFF; CDR3 DNA: TGTGCCAGCAGCTTTAGGGGGGGGCCCCGCAATGAGCAGTTCTTC; D gene: .; V gene: TRBV11-3; clone size: .; J gene: TRBJ2-1
CDR3 protein: CASSYVSGEMGAFF; CDR3 DNA: TGTGCCAGCAGTTACGTTTCGGGGGAGATGGGAGCTTTCTTT; D gene: .; V gene: TRBV6-5; clone size: .; J gene: TRBJ1-1
CDR3 protein: CASSMAGGTDTQYF; CDR3 DNA: TGCGCCAGCAGCATGGCCGGGGGCACAGATACGCAGTATTTT; D gene: .; V gene: TRBV5-1; clone size: .; J gene: TRBJ2-3
CDR3 protein: CASHSDSFNEQFF; CDR3 DNA: TGTGCCAGCCACTCGGACAGCTTCAATGAGCAGTTCTTC; D gene: .; V gene: TRBV7-2; clone size: .; J gene: TRBJ2-1
CDR3 protein: CASSSGLVTGELFF; CDR3 DNA: TGCGCCAGCAGTTCCGGACTAGTGACCGGGGAGCTGTTTTTT; D gene: TRBD2; V gene: TRBV5-1; clone size: .; J gene: TRBJ2-2
CDR3 protein: CASSLVQGSTEAFF; CDR3 DNA: TGTGCCAGCAGCTTGGTACAGGGGAGTACTGAAGCTTTCTTT; D gene: TRBD1; V gene: TRBV5-4; clone size: .; J gene: TRBJ1-1
CDR3 protein: CASSLGRGSGYTF; CDR3 DNA: TGTGCCAGCAGCTTAGGCCGGGGAAGCGGCTACACCTTC; D gene: .; V gene: TRBV7-9; clone size: few; J gene: TRBJ1-2
CDR3 protein: CASSTGHSNQPQHF; CDR3 DNA: TGTGCCAGCAGTACAGGTCATAGCAATCAGCCCCAGCATTTT; D gene: .; V gene: TRBV28; clone size: .; J gene: TRBJ1-5
CDR3 protein: CASSLGRATGANVLTF; CDR3 DNA: TGCGCCAGCAGCTTGGGCAGGGCCACTGGGGCCAACGTCCTGACTTTC; D gene: .; V gene: TRBV5-1; clone size: few; J gene: TRBJ2-6
CDR3 protein: CASSLSVTDNDYGYTF; CDR3 DNA: TGTGCCAGCAGCTTATCGGTCACCGACAACGACTATGGCTACACCTTC; D gene: .; V gene: TRBV7-2; clone size: .; J gene: TRBJ1-2
CDR3 protein: CASSETGQFGYTF; CDR3 DNA: TGTGCCAGCAGTGAGACAGGGCAGTTCGGCTACACCTTC; D gene: TRBD1; V gene: TRBV2; clone size: .; J gene: TRBJ1-2
CDR3 protein: CASSLGSVRRPGNYGYTF; CDR3 DNA: TGTGCCAGCAGCTTAGGTTCGGTACGACGCCCCGGGAACTATGGCTACACCTTC; D gene: .; V gene: TRBV7-9; clone size: once; J gene: TRBJ1-2
CDR3 protein: CASSFVASSGQYTQYF; CDR3 DNA: TGTGCCAGCAGCTTCGTGGCTAGCTCCGGACAGTATACGCAGTATTTT; D gene: .; V gene: TRBV7-2; clone size: .; J gene: TRBJ2-3
CDR3 protein: CASSVPGHGKLFF; CDR3 DNA: TGTGCCAGCAGTGTACCGGGACACGGAAAACTGTTTTTT; D gene: .; V gene: TRBV6-5; clone size: .; J gene: TRBJ1-4
CDR3 protein: CASSWTSGGPDTQYF; CDR3 DNA: TGTGCCAGCAGTTGGACTAGCGGGGGGCCAGATACGCAGTATTTT; D gene: TRBD2; V gene: TRBV6-5; clone size: .; J gene: TRBJ2-3
CDR3 protein: CSVGLLAGGSDTQYF; CDR3 DNA: TGCAGCGTTGGTTTACTAGCGGGGGGGTCAGATACGCAGTATTTT; D gene: TRBD2; V gene: TRBV29-1; clone size: .; J gene: TRBJ2-3
CDR3 protein: CASSLALLAGGDTQYF; CDR3 DNA: TGCGCCAGCAGCTTGGCCTTACTAGCGGGGGGAGATACGCAGTATTTT; D gene: TRBD2; V gene: TRBV5-1; clone size: few; J gene: TRBJ2-3
CDR3 protein: CASSLVVAGGYKTQYF; CDR3 DNA: TGCGCCAGCAGCTTGGTGGTAGCGGGGGGATATAAGACCCAGTACTTC; D gene: TRBD2; V gene: TRBV5-1; clone size: .; J gene: TRBJ2-5
CDR3 protein: CASSYSGQAYGYTF; CDR3 DNA: TGTGCCAGCAGTTACTCCGGACAGGCCTATGGCTACACCTTC; D gene: TRBD1; V gene: TRBV6-5; clone size: .; J gene: TRBJ1-2
CDR3 protein: CASRPGVAKNIQYF; CDR3 DNA: TGTGCCAGCAGACCAGGGGTAGCCAAAAACATTCAGTACTTC; D gene: .; V gene: TRBV27; clone size: .; J gene: TRBJ2-4
CDR3 protein: CASVTSTRGNSPLHF; CDR3 DNA: TGTGCCAGCGTGACCTCGACTAGGGGTAATTCACCCCTCCACTTT; D gene: .; V gene: TRBV28; clone size: .; J gene: TRBJ1-6
CDR3 protein: CASRPGGGQTEAFF; CDR3 DNA: TGCGCCAGCAGACCGGGAGGGGGCCAAACTGAAGCTTTCTTT; D gene: TRBD1; V gene: TRBV5-1; clone size: once; J gene: TRBJ1-1
CDR3 protein: CASSRTQGDSTNYGYTF; CDR3 DNA: TGCGCCAGCAGTCGCACCCAGGGCGACTCAACTAACTATGGCTACACCTTC; D gene: .; V gene: TRBV4-3; clone size: once; J gene: TRBJ1-2
CDR3 protein: CAWKEEETQYF; CDR3 DNA: TGTGCCTGGAAGGAGGAGGAGACCCAGTACTTC; D gene: .; V gene: TRBV30; clone size: .; J gene: TRBJ2-5
CDR3 protein: CASSGGGRGSYNEQFF; CDR3 DNA: TGTGCCAGCAGTGGAGGTGGCAGGGGCTCCTACAATGAGCAGTTCTTC; D gene: .; V gene: TRBV6-1; clone size: once; J gene: TRBJ2-1
CDR3 protein: CASRPTGGGQPQHF; CDR3 DNA: TGCGCCAGCAGGCCAACAGGGGGCGGACAGCCCCAGCATTTT; D gene: TRBD1; V gene: TRBV10-2; clone size: .; J gene: TRBJ1-5
CDR3 protein: CASSVPSGQGAADTQYF; CDR3 DNA: TGTGCCAGCAGCGTACCCTCGGGACAGGGGGCGGCAGATACGCAGTATTTT; D gene: TRBD1; V gene: TRBV9; clone size: .; J gene: TRBJ2-3
CDR3 protein: CAWSTGGAKNIQYF; CDR3 DNA: TGTGCCTGGAGCACAGGGGGGGCCAAAAACATTCAGTACTTC; D gene: TRBD1; V gene: TRBV30; clone size: .; J gene: TRBJ2-4
CDR3 protein: CASSAASGGVETQYF; CDR3 DNA: TGTGCCAGCAGCGCGGCTAGCGGGGGGGTTGAGACCCAGTACTTC; D gene: TRBD2; V gene: TRBV5-4; clone size: few; J gene: TRBJ2-5
CDR3 protein: CASSLHSGGSPLHF; CDR3 DNA: TGTGCCAGCAGTTTGCACTCCGGGGGTTCACCCCTCCACTTT; D gene: .; V gene: TRBV28; clone size: .; J gene: TRBJ1-6
CDR3 protein: CASSLRGDNEQFF; CDR3 DNA: TGCGCCAGCAGCTTGCGGGGGGACAATGAGCAGTTCTTC; D gene: TRBD2; V gene: TRBV5-1; clone size: .; J gene: TRBJ2-1
CDR3 protein: CASSSGGLNTGELFF; CDR3 DNA: TGTGCTAGCAGCTCCGGCGGTCTGAACACCGGGGAGCTGTTTTTT; D gene: .; V gene: TRBV7-7; clone size: few; J gene: TRBJ2-2
CDR3 protein: CASSEYGGGYTF; CDR3 DNA: TGTGCCAGCAGCGAATACGGGGGTGGCTACACCTTC; D gene: .; V gene: TRBV9; clone size: .; J gene: TRBJ1-2
CDR3 protein: CASSLSGTGNNQPQHF; CDR3 DNA: TGCGCCAGCAGCTTGTCTGGGACAGGGAACAATCAGCCCCAGCATTTT; D gene: TRBD1; V gene: TRBV5-1; clone size: .; J gene: TRBJ1-5
CDR3 protein: CASSYSGQGEDTQYF; CDR3 DNA: TGTGCCAGCAGTTACAGCGGACAGGGGGAAGATACGCAGTATTTT; D gene: TRBD1; V gene: TRBV6-5; clone size: once; J gene: TRBJ2-3
CDR3 protein: CASSQEEGYNEKLFF; CDR3 DNA: TGTGCCAGCAGCCAGGAGGAGGGGTATAATGAAAAACTGTTTTTT; D gene: .; V gene: TRBV7-2; clone size: .; J gene: TRBJ1-4
CDR3 protein: CASSPGQYTGELFF; CDR3 DNA: TGTGCCAGCAGCCCAGGACAATACACCGGGGAGCTGTTTTTT; D gene: .; V gene: TRBV11-1; clone size: .; J gene: TRBJ2-2